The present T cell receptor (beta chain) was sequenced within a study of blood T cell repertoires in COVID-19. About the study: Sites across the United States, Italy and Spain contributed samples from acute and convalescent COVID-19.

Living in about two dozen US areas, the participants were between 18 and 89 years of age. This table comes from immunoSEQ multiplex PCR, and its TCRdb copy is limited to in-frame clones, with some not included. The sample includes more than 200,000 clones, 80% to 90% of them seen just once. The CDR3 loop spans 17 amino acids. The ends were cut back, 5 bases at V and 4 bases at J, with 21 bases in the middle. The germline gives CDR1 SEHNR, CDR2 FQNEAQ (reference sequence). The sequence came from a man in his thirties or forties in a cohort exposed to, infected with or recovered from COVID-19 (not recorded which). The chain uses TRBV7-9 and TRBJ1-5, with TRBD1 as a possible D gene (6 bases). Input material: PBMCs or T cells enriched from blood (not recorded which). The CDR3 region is CASSKSGGREGNQPQHF. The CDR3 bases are TGTGCCAGCAGCAAAAGTGGGGGCAGGGAGGGGAATCAGCCCCAGCATTTT.